This T cell receptor (beta chain) comes out of a study of blood T cell repertoires in COVID-19. Trimming removed 4 bases from V and 6 bases from J; junction bases left unmatched: 10. Germline-derived CDR1 and CDR2 are KGHDR and SFDVKD. The CDR3 has 16 residues. Original processing methods: Amplification of reference gene primers was used by the study to estimate nucleated cell counts. Libraries were prepared by immunoSEQ multiplex PCR; TCRdb keeps only in-frame clonotypes and omits some of them. D and trimming come from the DNA, and the V and J calls and clone size come from that table. The data hold about 62,000 clones, with around nine tenths observed a single time.

The specimen was peripheral blood. The receptor comes from a human donor in a cohort sampled during active COVID-19. The J gene is TRBJ2-1, the V gene TRBV24-1; 8 bases agree with TRBD1. The CDR3 region is CATSERDRGVINEQFF. The CDR3 nucleotides read TGTGCCACCAGTGAAAGAGACAGGGGTGTGATCAATGAGCAGTTCTTC.